The 21 T cell receptor beta chains given below trace back to one sample, sequenced in a study of shared clonotypes between healthy human individuals. Naive CD8 cells comprised CD45RO-negative, CCR7-positively selected cells, excluding terminally differentiated effector memory CD45RA+ cells. Produced via immunoSEQ multiplex PCR; TCRdb's table is partial and in-frame only. This sample has 1.5 million to 2.5 million clones, with about 95% found just once. Sequenced input: naive CD8+ T cells sorted from blood. These receptors were collected from a man aged 18 to 30 in good health.

This sequence joins TRBV18 and TRBJ1-1; D remains unclear. CDR1 KGHSH and CDR2 LQKENI come from the germline V gene. V was trimmed by 8 bases and J by 3 bases, leaving 10 bases between them. This CDR3 is built from 12 residues. The CDR3 DNA is TGTGCCAGCGAAGGGTCAGACACTGAAGCTTTCTTT. The encoded protein is CASEGSDTEAFF.

A remark on this clone: The identical CDR3 is also encoded by other nucleotide sequences in the sample. The genes are TRBV5-6 and TRBJ2-3; D is unclear. Germline lookup yields CDR1 SGHDT and CDR2 YYEEEE. The CDR3 length is 11 residues. Trimming left V 3 bases short and J 4 bases short, with 3 bases between. CDR3 DNA: TGTGCCAGCAGCTCATCAGATACGCAGTATTTT. Translated: CASSSSDTQYF.

The chain combines TRBV6-5 with TRBJ2-2; no firm D call. The CDR3 totals 13 residues. Germline CDR1 reads MNHEY; CDR2 reads SVGAGI. Trimming stripped 10 bases from V and 6 bases from J, with 15 bases between. The CDR3 nucleotides are TGTGCCACCCTTACAGTGACGGCCGGGGAGCTGTTTTTT. Translating it yields CATLTVTAGELFF.

This chain links TRBV7-9 with TRBJ2-4; TRBD2 aligns across 8 bases. CDR1 SEHNR and CDR2 FQNEAQ come from the germline V gene (reference sequence). The CDR3 runs to 15 residues. V dropped 8 bases and J dropped 2; count of bases not matched to a gene: 8. The DNA for the CDR3 is TGTGCCAGCGCAAACCAGCGGGAGACCAAAAACATTCAGTACTTC. Its protein is CASANQRETKNIQYF.

The chain has TRBV2 and TRBJ2-7; a weak D match, TRBD1 (5 bases). Germline values: CDR1 SNHLY, CDR2 FYNNEI. The V and J ends lost 7 bases and 3 bases respectively, with 13 bases between them. This CDR3 has 13 amino acids. The CDR3 DNA is TGTGCCAGCACCGCTGGGGCCCTCTACGAGCAGTACTTC. Residues: CASTAGALYEQYF.

This chain joins TRBV28 and TRBJ2-7; D is possibly TRBD2 (6 bases). The CDR3 extends over 14 amino acids. The V end lost 2 bases, the J end lost 6 bases, and 14 bases lay between the germline ends. In germline, CDR1 is MDHEN, CDR2 SYDVKM. The CDR3 sequence: CASSLLGGTGEQYF. The CDR3 DNA reads TGTGCCAGCAGTTTACTAGGAGGGACCGGCGAGCAGTACTTC.

The genes are TRBV9 and TRBJ2-3, with D perhaps TRBD1 or TRBD2 (6 bases each). V lost 3 bases, J lost 2 bases, and 19 bases lay in between. The germline CDR1 and CDR2 sequences are SGDLS and YYNGEE. The CDR3 is 17 amino acids. The DNA for the CDR3 is TGTGCCAGCAGCGAGGGGGGTGGTGTCGGGACCACAGATACGCAGTATTTT. Encoded protein: CASSEGGGVGTTDTQYF.

The gene calls are TRBV2 and TRBJ2-7; the D gene is possibly TRBD2 (5 bases). CDR1 and CDR2 from the germline V gene are SNHLY and FYNNEI. The CDR3 extends over 14 amino acids. Deletions cut 11 bases from V and 6 bases from J, with 23 bases between. CDR3 nucleotides: TGTGCCGCCAGCAGCGGTGACCTACCCATCGAGCAGTACTTC. Its translation is CAASSGDLPIEQYF. The full variable domain, completed using reference TRBV2 and TRBJ2-7, is EPEVTQTPSHQVTQMGQEVILRCVPISNHLYFYWYRQILGQKVEFLVSFYNNEISEKSEIFDDQFSVERPDGSNFTLKIRSTKLEDSAMYFCAASSGDLPIEQYFGPGTRLTVT.

The chain is built from TRBV7-8 and TRBJ1-6; unclear D gene. V lost 5 bases, J lost 7 bases, and 18 bases lay in between. CDR1 and CDR2 from the germline V gene are SGHVS and FQNEAQ. The length of the CDR3 is 16 residues. The CDR3 spells CASSLLTLSYNSPLHF. DNA for the CDR3: TGTGCCAGCAGCCTACTGACGCTGTCATACAATTCACCCCTCCACTTT.

A single count supports this clone. The chain carries TRBV28 and TRBJ1-6; tentatively, D is TRBD1 (5 bases). Trimming shortened V by 5 bases and J by 0 bases, and 17 bases separated the two germline ends. Germline-derived CDR1 and CDR2 are MDHEN and SYDVKM. The CDR3 length is 18 residues. CDR3 in amino acids: CASSGIQDTSSYNSPLHF. CDR3 nucleotide sequence: TGTGCCAGCAGTGGGATACAGGACACGAGCTCCTATAATTCACCCCTCCACTTT.

V is TRBV5-6 and J is TRBJ2-1, with D uncertain. The germline V gene encodes CDR1 SGHDT and CDR2 YYEEEE. The CDR3 runs to 14 residues. The V end was cut by 0 bases, the J end by 4 bases, with 8 bases between. This chain's CDR3 is CASSLVLGYNEQFF. CDR3 DNA: TGTGCCAGCAGCTTGGTGCTCGGGTACAATGAGCAGTTCTTC.

This chain links TRBV4-1 with TRBJ2-5, with D unresolved. The germline gives CDR1 MGHRA, CDR2 YSYEKL. Trimming cost V 3 bases and J 3 bases, with 11 bases left between them. The length of the CDR3 is 14 residues. CDR3 bases: TGCGCCAGCAGCCAGTATTTTTCGAAAGAGACCCAGTACTTC. Its protein is CASSQYFSKETQYF.

This chain connects TRBV27 to TRBJ2-7, with D hard to call. V gave up 2 bases and J gave up 7 bases, with 12 bases separating them. The CDR3 loop spans 13 amino acids. CDR1 is MNHEY, CDR2 SMNVEV, per germline (reference sequence). Written as DNA, the CDR3 is TGTGCCAGCAGTTTACAGCAGGACCATGAGCAGTACTTC. As protein: CASSLQQDHEQYF.

The chain recombines TRBV5-4 with TRBJ2-3; D is ambiguous. The CDR3 runs to 16 residues. The V and J ends lost 0 bases and 1 base respectively, with 12 bases between them. CDR1 is SGHNT and CDR2 is YYREEE in the germline V gene (reference sequence). CDR3 coding DNA: TGTGCCAGCAGCTTGGCCGGCACTGGGGGCACAGATACGCAGTATTTT. This encodes CASSLAGTGGTDTQYF. Full variable domain (missing parts from reference TRBV5-4 and TRBJ2-3): ETGVTQSPTHLIKTRGQQVTLRCSSQSGHNTVSWYQQALGQGPQFIFQYYREEENGRGNFPPRFSGLQFPNYSSELNVNALELDDSALYLCASSLAGTGGTDTQYFGPGTRLTVL.

The chain joins TRBV6-5 to TRBJ1-1, with 9 bases identical to TRBD1. V lost 6 bases and J lost 5; bases outside the gene matches: 4. In germline, CDR1 is MNHEY, CDR2 SVGAGI. This CDR3 comprises 13 residues. The chain's CDR3 is CASRLGQGTEAFF. CDR3 in DNA: TGTGCCAGCAGATTAGGACAGGGGACTGAAGCTTTCTTT.

The chain combines TRBV6-6 with TRBJ1-2, with TRBD1 matching 9 bases. After removal of 7 bases from V and 4 bases from J, the junction contained 7 bases not matched to a gene. This CDR3 is 14 amino acids long. Looked up from germline, CDR1 is MNHNY and CDR2 is SVGAGI (reference sequence). The CDR3 here is CASTPGQGLYGYTF. The CDR3 DNA is TGTGCCAGCACCCCGGGACAGGGTCTCTATGGCTACACCTTC.

This chain connects TRBV9 to TRBJ1-1; D remains ambiguous. The germline V gene encodes CDR1 SGDLS and CDR2 YYNGEE. The CDR3 is 13 amino acids. V lost 4 bases, J lost 1 base, and 8 bases lay in between. This CDR3 reads CASSPEKNTEAFF. The CDR3 nucleotides read TGTGCCAGCAGCCCGGAAAAGAACACTGAAGCTTTCTTT.

V and J are TRBV7-6 and TRBJ2-7; no clear D gene. With 2 bases removed from V and 4 bases from J, the gap between germline ends came to 6 bases. Germline V gives CDR1 SGHVS, CDR2 FNYEAQ. The CDR3 loop spans 12 amino acids. CDR3 sequence: CASSLNGYEQYF. CDR3 coding DNA: TGTGCCAGCAGCTTAAATGGTTACGAGCAGTACTTC. Based on the CDR3 plus reference TRBV7-6 and TRBJ2-7, the full variable domain is GAGVSQSPRYKVTKRGQDVALRCDPISGHVSLYWYRQALGQGPEFLTYFNYEAQQDKSGLPNDRFSAERPEGSISTLTIQRTEQRDSAMYRCASSLNGYEQYFGPGTRLTVT.

V gene TRBV10-3 combines with J gene TRBJ2-4; 14 positions agree with TRBD2. With V trimmed by 4 bases and J by 4 bases, 6 bases remained unmatched. This CDR3 contains 17 residues. Per germline, CDR1 ENHRY and CDR2 SYGVKD. The CDR3 bases are TGTGCCATCAGTGGGGGACTAGCGGGGGTACCTAAAAACATTCAGTACTTC. Protein product: CAISGGLAGVPKNIQYF.

A word on this clone: The same CDR3 is also encoded by other DNA sequences in this sample. V gene TRBV11-2 combines with J gene TRBJ2-7, with D perhaps TRBD1 (5 bases). CDR3 length: 14 amino acids. V was trimmed by 3 bases and J by 2 bases, leaving 11 bases between them. Germline CDR1 SGHAT, CDR2 FQNNGV. The CDR3 loop is CASSFLTGTYEQYF. The CDR3 DNA sequence: TGTGCCAGCAGCTTTCTTACAGGCACCTACGAGCAGTACTTC.

To note about this clone: The sample contains more than one DNA sequence encoding this CDR3. The chain combines TRBV7-9 with TRBJ1-1; D call uncertain. V lost 4 bases, J lost 3 bases, and 9 bases lay in between. The CDR3 is 13 residues long. The germline V gene encodes CDR1 SEHNR and CDR2 FQNEAQ (reference sequence). The CDR3 nucleotides are TGTGCCAGCAGCTCACCCGCAGACACTGAAGCTTTCTTT. Protein: CASSSPADTEAFF.